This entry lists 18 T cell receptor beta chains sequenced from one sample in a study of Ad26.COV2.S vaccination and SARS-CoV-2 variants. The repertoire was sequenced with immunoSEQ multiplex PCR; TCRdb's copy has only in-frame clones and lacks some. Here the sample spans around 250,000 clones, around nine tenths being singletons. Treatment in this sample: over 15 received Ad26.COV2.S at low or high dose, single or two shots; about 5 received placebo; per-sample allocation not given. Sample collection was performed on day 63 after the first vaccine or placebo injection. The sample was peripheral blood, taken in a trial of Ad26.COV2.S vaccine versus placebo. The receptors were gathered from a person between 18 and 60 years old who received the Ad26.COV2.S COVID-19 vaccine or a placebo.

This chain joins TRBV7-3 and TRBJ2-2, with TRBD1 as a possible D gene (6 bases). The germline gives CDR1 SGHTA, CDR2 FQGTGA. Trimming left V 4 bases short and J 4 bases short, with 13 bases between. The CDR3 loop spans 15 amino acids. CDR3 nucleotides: TGTGCCAGCAGCTGGGGACAAGATGGCACCGGGGAGCTGTTTTTT. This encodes CASSWGQDGTGELFF.

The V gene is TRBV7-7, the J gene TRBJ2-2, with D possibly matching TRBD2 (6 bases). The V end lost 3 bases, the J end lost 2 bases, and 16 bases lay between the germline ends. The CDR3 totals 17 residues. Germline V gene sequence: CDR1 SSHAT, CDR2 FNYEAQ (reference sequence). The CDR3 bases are TGTGCCAGCAGCTTGAGACTAGGATCGATAAACACCGGGGAGCTGTTTTTT. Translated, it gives CASSLRLGSINTGELFF.

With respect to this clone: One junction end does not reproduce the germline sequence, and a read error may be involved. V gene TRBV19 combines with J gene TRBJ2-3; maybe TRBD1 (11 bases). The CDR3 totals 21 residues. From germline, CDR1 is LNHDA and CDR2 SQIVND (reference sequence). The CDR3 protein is CAISILRTGGSSGGGTDTQYF. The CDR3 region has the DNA TGTGCCATTAGTATACTCCGGACAGGGGGCTCTAGCGGGGGAGGGACAGATACGCAGTATTTT.

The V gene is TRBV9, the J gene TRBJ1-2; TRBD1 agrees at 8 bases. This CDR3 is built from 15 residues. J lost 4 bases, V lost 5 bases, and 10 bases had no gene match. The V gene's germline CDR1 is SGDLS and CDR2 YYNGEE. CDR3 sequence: CASSPGQGYAYGYTF. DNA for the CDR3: TGTGCCAGCAGTCCCGGACAGGGATACGCCTATGGCTACACCTTC.

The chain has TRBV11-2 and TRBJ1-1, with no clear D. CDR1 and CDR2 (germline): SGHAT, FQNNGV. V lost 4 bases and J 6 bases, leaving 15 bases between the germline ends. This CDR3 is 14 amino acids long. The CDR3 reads CASSSFLGGAEAFF. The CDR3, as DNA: TGTGCCAGCAGCTCCTTCCTAGGAGGCGCTGAAGCTTTCTTT.

The CDR3 spells CASSSPTLWVGTEAFF. The CDR3, as DNA: TGTGCCAGCAGCTCTCCAACCCTTTGGGTTGGCACTGAAGCTTTCTTT. The chain uses TRBV5-6 and TRBJ1-1; D is undetermined. The CDR3 sequence is 16 residues long. From germline, CDR1 is SGHDT and CDR2 YYEEEE. V was cut by 3 bases and J by 4 bases, with 19 bases left in between. The full variable domain, its missing parts supplied by reference TRBV5-6 and TRBJ1-1, is DAGVTQSPTHLIKTRGQQVTLRCSPKSGHDTVSWYQQALGQGPQFIFQYYEEEERQRGNFPDRFSGHQFPNYSSELNVNALLLGDSALYLCASSSPTLWVGTEAFFGQGTRLTVV.

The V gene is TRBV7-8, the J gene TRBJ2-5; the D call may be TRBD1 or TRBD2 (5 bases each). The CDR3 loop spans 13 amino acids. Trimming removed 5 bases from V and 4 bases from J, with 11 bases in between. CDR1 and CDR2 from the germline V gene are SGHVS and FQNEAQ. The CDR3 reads CASSGGTRETQYF. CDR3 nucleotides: TGTGCCAGCAGCGGGGGAACGAGAGAGACCCAGTACTTC.

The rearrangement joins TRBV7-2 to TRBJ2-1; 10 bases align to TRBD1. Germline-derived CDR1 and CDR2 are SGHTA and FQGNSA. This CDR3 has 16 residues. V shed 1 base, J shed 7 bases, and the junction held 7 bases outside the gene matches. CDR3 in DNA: TGTGCCAGCAGCTTAGTTTGGACAGGGGGAAGGAATGAGCAGTTCTTC. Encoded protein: CASSLVWTGGRNEQFF.

CDR3 loop: CASSLIIADTQYF. The CDR3, as DNA: TGCGCCAGCAGCTTGATAATAGCCGATACGCAGTATTTT. The V gene is TRBV5-1, the J gene TRBJ2-3; no reliable D call. Germline V gene lookup returns CDR1 SGHRS and CDR2 YFSETQ. This CDR3 contains 13 residues. Trimming took 1 base from V and 6 from J, leaving 9 bases between them.

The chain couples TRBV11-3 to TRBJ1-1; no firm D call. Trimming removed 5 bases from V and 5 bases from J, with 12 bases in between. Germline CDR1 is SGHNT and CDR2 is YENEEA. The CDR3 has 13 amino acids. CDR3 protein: CASSRLEGTEAFF. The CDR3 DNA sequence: TGTGCCAGCAGCCGACTCGAGGGTACTGAAGCTTTCTTT. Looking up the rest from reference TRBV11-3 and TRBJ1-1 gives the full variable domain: EAGVVQSPRYKIIEKKQPVAFWCNPISGHNTLYWYLQNLGQGPELLIRYENEEAVDDSQLPKDRFSAERLKGVDSTLKIQPAELGDSAVYLCASSRLEGTEAFFGQGTRLTVV.

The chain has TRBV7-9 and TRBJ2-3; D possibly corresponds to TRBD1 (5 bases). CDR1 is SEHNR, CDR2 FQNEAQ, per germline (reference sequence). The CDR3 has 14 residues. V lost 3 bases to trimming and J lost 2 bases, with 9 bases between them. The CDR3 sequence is CASSFRGITDTQYF. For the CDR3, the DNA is TGTGCCAGCAGCTTTAGGGGAATCACAGATACGCAGTATTTT.

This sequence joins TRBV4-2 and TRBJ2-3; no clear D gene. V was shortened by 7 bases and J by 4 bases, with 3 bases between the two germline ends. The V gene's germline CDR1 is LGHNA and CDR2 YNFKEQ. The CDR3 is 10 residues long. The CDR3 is CASKADTQYF. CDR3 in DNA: TGTGCCAGCAAGGCAGATACGCAGTATTTT.

CDR3 sequence reads: CASSIFSGAAHIQYF. DNA for the CDR3: TGTGCCAGCAGTATCTTTTCGGGAGCGGCGCACATTCAGTACTTC. The chain has TRBV6-5 and TRBJ2-4, with a possible D match to TRBD2 (6 bases). V lost 5 bases to trimming and J lost 8 bases, with 19 bases between them. Germline assignment: CDR1 MNHEY and CDR2 SVGAGI. There are 15 residues in the CDR3.

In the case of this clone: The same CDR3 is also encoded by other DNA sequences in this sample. The CDR3 nucleotides read TGTGCCAGCAGTTATGGCGGCAGGGGTGAGACCCAGTACTTC. Translation: CASSYGGRGETQYF. The rearrangement uses TRBV6-6 and TRBJ2-5; TRBD1 is a possible D gene (6 bases). The germline V and J ends were trimmed by 3 bases and 5 bases, with 13 bases remaining between them. This CDR3 has 14 residues. Per germline, CDR1 MNHNY and CDR2 SVGAGI (reference sequence).

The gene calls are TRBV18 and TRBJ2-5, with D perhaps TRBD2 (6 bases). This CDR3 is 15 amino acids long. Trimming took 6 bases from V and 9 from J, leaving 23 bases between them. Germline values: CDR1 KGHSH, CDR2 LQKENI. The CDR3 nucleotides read TGTGCCAGCTCCCAGGAAATGGGCTCAACGGGGGCCCAGTACTTC. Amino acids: CASSQEMGSTGAQYF.

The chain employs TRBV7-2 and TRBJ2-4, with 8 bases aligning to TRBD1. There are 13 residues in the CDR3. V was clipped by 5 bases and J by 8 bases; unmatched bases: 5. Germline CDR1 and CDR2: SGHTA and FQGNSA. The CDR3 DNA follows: TGTGCCAGCAGCGCGGACAGGGCTGACATTCAGTACTTC. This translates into CASSADRADIQYF.

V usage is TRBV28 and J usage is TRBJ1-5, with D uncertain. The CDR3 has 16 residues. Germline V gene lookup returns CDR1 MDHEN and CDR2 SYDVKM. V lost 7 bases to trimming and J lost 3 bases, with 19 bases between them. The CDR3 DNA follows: TGTGCCAGCACCCTAGCCGGGATCGGTACCAATCAGCCCCAGCATTTT. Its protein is CASTLAGIGTNQPQHF. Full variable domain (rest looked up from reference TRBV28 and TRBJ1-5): DVKVTQSSRYLVKRTGEKVFLECVQDMDHENMFWYRQDPGLGLRLIYFSYDVKMKEKGDIPEGYSVSREKKERFSLILESASTNQTSMYLCASTLAGIGTNQPQHFGDGTRLSIL.

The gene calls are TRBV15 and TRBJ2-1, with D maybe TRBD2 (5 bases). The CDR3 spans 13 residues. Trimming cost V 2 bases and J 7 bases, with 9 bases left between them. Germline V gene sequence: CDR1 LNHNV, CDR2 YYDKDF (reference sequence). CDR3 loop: CATSRPLENEQFF. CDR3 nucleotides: TGTGCCACCAGCAGACCACTAGAAAATGAGCAGTTCTTC. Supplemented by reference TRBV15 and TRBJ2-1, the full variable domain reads DAMVIQNPRYQVTQFGKPVTLSCSQTLNHNVMYWYQQKSSQAPKLLFHYYDKDFNNEADTPDNFQSRRPNTSFCFLDIRSPGLGDTAMYLCATSRPLENEQFFGPGTRLTVL.